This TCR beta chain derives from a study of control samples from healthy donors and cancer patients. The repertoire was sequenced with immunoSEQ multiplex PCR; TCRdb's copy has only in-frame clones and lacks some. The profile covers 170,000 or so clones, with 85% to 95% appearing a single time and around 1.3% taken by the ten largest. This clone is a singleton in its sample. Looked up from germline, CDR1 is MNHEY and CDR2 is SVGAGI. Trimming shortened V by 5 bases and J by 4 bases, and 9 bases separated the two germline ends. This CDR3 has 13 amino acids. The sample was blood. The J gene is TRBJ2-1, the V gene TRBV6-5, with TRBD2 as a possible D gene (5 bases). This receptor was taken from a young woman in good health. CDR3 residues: CASSTREYNEQFF. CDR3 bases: TGTGCCAGCAGTACAAGGGAGTACAATGAGCAGTTCTTC.